A selection of T cell receptor beta chains follows, all from one sample in a study of control samples from healthy donors and cancer patients. Here immunoSEQ multiplex PCR was the method, and the copy in TCRdb shows in-frame clones only, minus some. Of about 170,000 clones detected, 85% to 95% appear once; the ten largest clones hold about 4%. The sample comprised blood. The receptors come from an older woman in good health. The CDR3 runs from the conserved cysteine through the conserved F or W. Fields, in order: V gene, D gene, clone size, J gene, CDR3 protein, CDR3 DNA. A D gene is named only where the DNA matches it firmly. Clone size is given for some rows only: seen once, a few or many times, or a class if the clone is expanded.

>TRBV6-5|TRBD1|-|TRBJ1-2
CASSYTGEEDGYTF
TGTGCCAGCAGTTACACAGGGGAGGAGGATGGCTACACCTTC
>TRBV29-1|TRBD1|-|TRBJ1-6
CSVRPGQGAPLHF
TGCAGCGTAAGGCCGGGACAGGGTGCACCCCTCCACTTT
>TRBV4-3|-|-|TRBJ1-1
CASSQDRFGGGATEAFF
TGCGCCAGCAGCCAAGATCGGTTCGGGGGAGGGGCCACTGAAGCTTTCTTT
>TRBV5-1|-|-|TRBJ1-5
CASSLAGGGNQPQHF
TGCGCCAGCAGCTTGGCCGGGGGGGGCAATCAGCCCCAGCATTTT
>TRBV2|TRBD1|-|TRBJ1-4
CASASLQGAEEKLFF
TGTGCCAGCGCGTCGCTACAGGGGGCGGAGGAAAAACTGTTTTTT
>TRBV3-1/TRBV3-2|-|once|TRBJ1-5
CASSPPQGEESAAQHF
TGTGCCAGCAGCCCTCCCCAGGGAGAGGAGTCGGCGGCCCAGCATTTT
>TRBV5-1|TRBD1|once|TRBJ2-2
CASSLEGQGGTGELFF
TGCGCCAGCAGCTTGGAGGGACAGGGTGGTACCGGGGAGCTGTTTTTT
>TRBV7-2|-|-|TRBJ1-5
CASSQSGGGVQPQHF
TGTGCCAGCAGCCAGTCTGGCGGGGGGGTTCAGCCCCAGCATTTT
>TRBV10-1|-|-|TRBJ1-1
CASSESGGWNTEAFF
TGCGCCAGCAGTGAGTCGGGGGGCTGGAACACTGAAGCTTTCTTT
>TRBV4-3|-|-|TRBJ1-4
CASSQEIGVREEKLFF
TGCGCCAGCAGCCAAGAGATTGGGGTGAGAGAAGAAAAACTGTTTTTT
>TRBV18|TRBD1|-|TRBJ1-5
CASSPLQGALVNQPQHF
TGTGCCAGCTCACCTTTACAGGGGGCCTTAGTTAATCAGCCCCAGCATTTT
>TRBV3-1/TRBV3-2|-|-|TRBJ2-7
CASSQSGGHPGGYF
TGTGCCAGCAGCCAGTCCGGGGGACACCCTGGGGGGTACTTC
>TRBV11-2|-|-|TRBJ1-2
CASSLDPSGNTDYGYTF
TGTGCCAGCAGCTTAGATCCTTCGGGAAATACGGACTATGGCTACACCTTC
>TRBV1|-|once|TRBJ1-2
CTSSQEDGYTF
TGCACCAGCAGCCAAGAGGATGGCTACACCTTC
>TRBV19|-|-|TRBJ1-5
CASSNGALLGRINQPQHF
TGTGCCAGTAGTAACGGGGCCCTATTGGGCCGTATCAATCAGCCCCAGCATTTT
>TRBV4-1|-|once|TRBJ1-3
CASSQDLRRTIDTIYF
TGCGCCAGCAGCCAAGATCTCCGTAGGACCATCGACACCATATATTTT
>TRBV7-2|-|-|TRBJ1-1
CASSGGTEAFF
TGTGCCAGCAGCGGAGGGACTGAAGCTTTCTTT
>TRBV6-6|TRBD2|-|TRBJ2-5
CASSLGIAGGGETQYF
TGTGCCAGCAGTTTAGGGATAGCGGGGGGAGGTGAGACCCAGTACTTC
>TRBV11-2|TRBD1|-|TRBJ1-4
CASSPGQAPEKLFF
TGTGCCAGCAGCCCCGGACAGGCGCCCGAAAAACTGTTTTTT
>TRBV7-6|-|once|TRBJ1-3
CASAAGHSGNTIYF
TGTGCCAGCGCGGCGGGTCACTCTGGAAACACCATATATTTT
>TRBV7-2|-|-|TRBJ1-1
CASSLLAGVNTEAFF
TGTGCCAGCAGCTTATTGGCAGGGGTGAACACTGAAGCTTTCTTT
>TRBV6-5|-|-|TRBJ1-1
CASSQYAQQTEAFF
TGTGCCAGCAGTCAATATGCCCAGCAGACTGAAGCTTTCTTT
>TRBV4-1|-|-|TRBJ1-5
CASSDIRRGQPQHF
TGCGCCAGCAGTGATATCCGTCGGGGTCAGCCCCAGCATTTT
>TRBV7-3|-|-|TRBJ2-3
CASSLVLAQYF
TGTGCCAGCAGCTTAGTATTGGCGCAGTATTTT
>TRBV2|-|-|TRBJ2-7
CASSPRTGSLEQYF
TGTGCCAGCAGTCCCAGGACCGGCAGTCTAGAGCAGTACTTC
>TRBV18|TRBD1|-|TRBJ2-3
CASSPGQASTDTQYF
TGTGCCAGCTCACCGGGACAGGCTAGCACAGATACGCAGTATTTT
>TRBV2|-|once|TRBJ1-1
CATIRGRSNTEAFF
TGTGCCACCATACGGGGCCGGTCTAACACTGAGGCTTTCTTT
>TRBV19|-|-|TRBJ2-1
CASSMFGGNYNEQFF
TGTGCCAGTAGTATGTTTGGGGGGAACTACAATGAGCAGTTCTTC
>TRBV6-5|-|-|TRBJ1-5
CASITGNGNQPQHF
TGTGCCAGCATTACGGGGAATGGCAATCAGCCCCAGCATTTT
>TRBV9|-|-|TRBJ1-2
CASSVSAARGYTF
TGTGCCAGCAGCGTATCGGCCGCGAGGGGCTACACCTTC
>TRBV2|-|-|TRBJ2-7
CASSQTGPSSYEQYF
TGTGCCAGCAGCCAAACAGGGCCGAGCTCCTACGAGCAGTACTTC
>TRBV5-4|-|-|TRBJ1-2
CASSLPLQGNPRGYTF
TGTGCCAGCAGCTTGCCTCTGCAGGGTAACCCGAGGGGCTACACCTTC
>TRBV5-6|TRBD1|-|TRBJ1-1
CASSFDRVSTEAFF
TGTGCCAGCAGCTTCGACAGGGTCTCAACTGAAGCTTTCTTT
>TRBV23-1|TRBD1|-|TRBJ2-7
CASSRLPPGTGGVAASEQYF
TGCGCCAGCAGTCGGCTACCCCCCGGGACAGGGGGCGTAGCCGCCTCCGAGCAGTACTTC
>TRBV3-1/TRBV3-2|-|-|TRBJ2-2
CASSPRRRGANTGELFF
TGTGCCAGCAGCCCCCGTCGGCGGGGAGCGAACACCGGGGAGCTGTTTTTT
>TRBV5-6|TRBD1|-|TRBJ1-3
CASSPNTGAGNTIYF
TGTGCCAGCAGCCCTAACACAGGGGCTGGAAACACCATATATTTT
>TRBV20-1|TRBD1|-|TRBJ1-1
CSASGTGGIDTEAFF
TGCAGTGCTAGTGGGACAGGGGGAATCGACACTGAAGCTTTCTTT
>TRBV12-3/TRBV12-4|-|-|TRBJ1-1
CASSYSEMTEAFF
TGTGCCAGCAGCTATTCAGAGATGACTGAAGCTTTCTTT
>TRBV18|-|-|TRBJ2-3
CASSPQWQASTDTQYF
TGTGCCAGCTCACCACAGTGGCAGGCGTCCACAGATACGCAGTATTTT
>TRBV15|-|-|TRBJ1-1
CATSNRSFKKSEAFF
TGTGCCACCAGCAATCGGTCCTTCAAGAAATCTGAAGCTTTCTTT
>TRBV5-1|-|-|TRBJ1-1
CASSIEPPQQAFF
TGCGCCAGCAGCATTGAACCTCCCCAACAAGCTTTCTTT
>TRBV18|-|-|TRBJ1-3
CASSRDSDSGNTIYF
TGTGCCAGCTCACGTGATTCGGATAGTGGAAACACCATATATTTT
>TRBV24-1|TRBD2|-|TRBJ2-3
CATSDSLGTSGGRDTQYF
TGTGCCACCAGTGATTCATTGGGGACTAGCGGGGGAAGAGATACGCAGTATTTT
>TRBV10-3|TRBD2|-|TRBJ2-5
CATRAGGNQETQYF
TGTGCCACTCGGGCGGGGGGAAACCAAGAGACCCAGTACTTC
>TRBV9|-|once|TRBJ1-2
CASSDPGVGEQGNYGYTF
TGTGCCAGCAGTGACCCGGGTGTGGGGGAGCAGGGTAACTATGGCTACACCTTC
>TRBV27|TRBD1|once|TRBJ2-5
CASSHIPGQQETQYF
TGTGCCAGCAGCCACATACCGGGACAGCAAGAGACCCAGTACTTC
>TRBV10-1|TRBD1|-|TRBJ1-4
CASSSGTEDEKLFF
TGCGCCAGCAGCTCCGGGACAGAGGACGAAAAACTGTTTTTT
>TRBV15|TRBD1|-|TRBJ1-5
CATSKRQGSGGQPQHF
TGTGCCACCAGCAAAAGACAGGGTTCGGGGGGTCAGCCCCAGCATTTT
>TRBV25-1|-|-|TRBJ1-3
CASSEAGLYSGNTIYF
TGTGCCAGCAGTGAGGCGGGACTCTACTCTGGAAACACCATATATTTT
>TRBV18|-|-|TRBJ1-4
CASSPTLGNEKLFF
TGTGCCAGCTCACCAACGCTAGGGAATGAAAAACTGTTTTTT
>TRBV12-3/TRBV12-4|-|-|TRBJ1-6
CASSSQGYSPLHF
TGTGCCAGCAGTTCGCAGGGGTATTCACCCCTCCACTTT
>TRBV25-1|-|-|TRBJ1-4
CASSAATGRLGEKLFF
TGTGCCAGCAGTGCGGCCACAGGCCGTCTAGGGGAAAAACTGTTTTTT
>TRBV4-1|-|-|TRBJ1-2
CASSQGSSGYTF
TGCGCCAGCAGCCAAGGGTCAAGTGGCTACACCTTC
>TRBV5-1|-|once|TRBJ1-4
CASSLRGDGNEKLFF
TGCGCCAGCAGCTTGCGAGGGGATGGTAATGAAAAACTGTTTTTT